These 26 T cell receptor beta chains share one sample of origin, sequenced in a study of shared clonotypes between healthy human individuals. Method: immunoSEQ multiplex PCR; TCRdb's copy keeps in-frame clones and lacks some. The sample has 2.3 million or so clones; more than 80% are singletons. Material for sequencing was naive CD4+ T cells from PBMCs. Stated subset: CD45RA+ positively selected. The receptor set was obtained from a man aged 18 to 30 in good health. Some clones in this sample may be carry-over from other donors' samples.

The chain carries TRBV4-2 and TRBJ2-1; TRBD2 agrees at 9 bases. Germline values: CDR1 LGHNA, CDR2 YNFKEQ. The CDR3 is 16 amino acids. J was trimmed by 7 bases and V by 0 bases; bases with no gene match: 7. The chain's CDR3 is CASSQDMASGVNEQFF. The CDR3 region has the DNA TGTGCCAGCAGCCAAGACATGGCTAGCGGGGTTAATGAGCAGTTCTTC.

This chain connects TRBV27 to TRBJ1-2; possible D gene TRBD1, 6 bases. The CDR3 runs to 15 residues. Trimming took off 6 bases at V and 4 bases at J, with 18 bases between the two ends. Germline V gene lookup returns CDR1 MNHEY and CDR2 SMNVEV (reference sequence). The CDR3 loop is CASSVEWGQIYGYTF. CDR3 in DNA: TGTGCCAGCAGCGTTGAATGGGGACAAATCTATGGCTACACCTTC.

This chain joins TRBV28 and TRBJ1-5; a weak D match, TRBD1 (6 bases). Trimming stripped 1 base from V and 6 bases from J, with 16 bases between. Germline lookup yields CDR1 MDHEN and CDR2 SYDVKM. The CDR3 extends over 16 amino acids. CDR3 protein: CASSLSFSGATQPQHF. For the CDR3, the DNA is TGTGCCAGCAGTTTATCTTTCTCGGGGGCTACTCAGCCCCAGCATTTT.

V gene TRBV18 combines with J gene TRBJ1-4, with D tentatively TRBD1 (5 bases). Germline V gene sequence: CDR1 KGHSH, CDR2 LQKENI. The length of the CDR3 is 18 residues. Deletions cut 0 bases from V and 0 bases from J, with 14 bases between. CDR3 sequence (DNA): TGTGCCAGCTCACCACCGGGGACCGGGACCACAACTAATGAAAAACTGTTTTTT. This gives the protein CASSPPGTGTTTNEKLFF. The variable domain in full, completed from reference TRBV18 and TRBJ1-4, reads NAGVMQNPRHLVRRRGQEARLRCSPMKGHSHVYWYRQLPEEGLKFMVYLQKENIIDESGMPKERFSAEFPKEGPSILRIQQVVRGDSAAYFCASSPPGTGTTTNEKLFFGSGTQLSVL.

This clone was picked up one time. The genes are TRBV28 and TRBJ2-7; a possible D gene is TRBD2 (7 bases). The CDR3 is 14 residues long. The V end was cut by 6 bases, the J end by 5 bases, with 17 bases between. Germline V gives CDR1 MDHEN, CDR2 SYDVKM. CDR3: CASSNGGPKHEQYF. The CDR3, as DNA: TGTGCCAGCAGCAACGGGGGGCCCAAGCACGAGCAGTACTTC.

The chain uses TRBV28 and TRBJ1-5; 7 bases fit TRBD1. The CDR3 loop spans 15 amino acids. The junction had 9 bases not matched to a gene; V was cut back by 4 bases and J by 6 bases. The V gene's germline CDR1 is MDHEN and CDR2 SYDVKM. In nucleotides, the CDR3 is TGTGCCAGCAGTTACCGACAGGGTGGAAGTCAGCCCCAGCATTTT. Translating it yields CASSYRQGGSQPQHF.

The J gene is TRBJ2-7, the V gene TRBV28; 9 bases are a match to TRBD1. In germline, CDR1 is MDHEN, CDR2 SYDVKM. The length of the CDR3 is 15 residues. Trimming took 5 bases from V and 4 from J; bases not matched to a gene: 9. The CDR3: CASSTLRDREYEQYF. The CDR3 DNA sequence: TGTGCCAGCAGTACCCTCCGGGACAGGGAGTACGAGCAGTACTTC. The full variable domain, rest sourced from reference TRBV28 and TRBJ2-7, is DVKVTQSSRYLVKRTGEKVFLECVQDMDHENMFWYRQDPGLGLRLIYFSYDVKMKEKGDIPEGYSVSREKKERFSLILESASTNQTSMYLCASSTLRDREYEQYFGPGTRLTVT.

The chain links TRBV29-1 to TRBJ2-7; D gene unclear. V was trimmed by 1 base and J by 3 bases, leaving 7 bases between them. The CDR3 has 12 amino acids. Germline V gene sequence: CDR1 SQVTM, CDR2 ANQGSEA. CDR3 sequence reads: CSVEVLGYEQYF. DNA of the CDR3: TGCAGCGTTGAAGTTCTAGGCTACGAGCAGTACTTC.

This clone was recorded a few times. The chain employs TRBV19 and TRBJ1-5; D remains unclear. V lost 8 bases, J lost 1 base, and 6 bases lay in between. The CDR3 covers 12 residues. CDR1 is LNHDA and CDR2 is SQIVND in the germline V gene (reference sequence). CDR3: CASGESNQPQHF. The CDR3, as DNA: TGTGCCAGTGGGGAGAGCAATCAGCCCCAGCATTTT.

CDR3 in DNA: TGCGCCAGCAGCTTGTTAGGACTAGCGGGAAAGCAGTATTTT. This encodes CASSLLGLAGKQYF. The chain is built from TRBV5-1 and TRBJ2-3, with 12 bases aligning to TRBD2. Germline V gives CDR1 SGHRS, CDR2 YFSETQ. V dropped 1 base and J dropped 11; count of bases not matched to a gene: 5. This CDR3 has 14 residues.

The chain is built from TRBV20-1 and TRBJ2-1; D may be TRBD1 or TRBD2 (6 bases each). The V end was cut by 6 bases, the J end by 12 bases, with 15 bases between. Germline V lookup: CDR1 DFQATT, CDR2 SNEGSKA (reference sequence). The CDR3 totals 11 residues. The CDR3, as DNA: TGCAGTGCGCAGTCGGGGGCTTGGCAGTTCTTC. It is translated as CSAQSGAWQFF.

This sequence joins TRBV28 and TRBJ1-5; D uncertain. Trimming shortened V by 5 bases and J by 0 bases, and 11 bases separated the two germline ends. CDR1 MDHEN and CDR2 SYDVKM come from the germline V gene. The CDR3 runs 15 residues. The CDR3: CASSITIISNQPQHF. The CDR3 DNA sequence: TGTGCCAGCAGTATAACAATAATTAGCAATCAGCCCCAGCATTTT.

For the CDR3, the DNA is TGTGCCAGCAGCTTAGGGTCCAGCGGTGGGGAGAATGAGCAGTTCTTC. The encoded protein is CASSLGSSGGENEQFF. The V call is TRBV7-2, the J call TRBJ2-1; the D gene is possibly TRBD2 (5 bases). Trimming took 1 base from V and 7 from J, leaving 17 bases between them. The CDR3 totals 16 residues. Germline CDR1 SGHTA, CDR2 FQGNSA.

The CDR3 sequence: CASREGKPQHF. The CDR3 DNA is TGCGCCAGCAGAGAGGGAAAGCCCCAGCATTTT. V gene TRBV5-1 combines with J gene TRBJ1-5; D not certain. The CDR3 contains 11 residues. Deletions cut 5 bases from V and 8 bases from J, with 8 bases between. Germline CDR1 reads SGHRS; CDR2 reads YFSETQ.

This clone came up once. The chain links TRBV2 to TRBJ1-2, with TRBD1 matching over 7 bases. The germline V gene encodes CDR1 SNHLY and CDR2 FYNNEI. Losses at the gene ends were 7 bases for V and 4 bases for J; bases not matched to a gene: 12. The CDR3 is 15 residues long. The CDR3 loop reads CASTFPDRESYGYTF. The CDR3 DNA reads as TGTGCCAGCACTTTCCCCGACAGGGAATCCTATGGCTACACCTTC.

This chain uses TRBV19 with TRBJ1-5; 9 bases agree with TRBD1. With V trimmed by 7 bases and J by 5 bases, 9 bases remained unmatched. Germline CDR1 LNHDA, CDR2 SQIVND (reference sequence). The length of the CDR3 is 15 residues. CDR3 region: CASTSARTGDQPQHF. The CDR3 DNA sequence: TGTGCCAGTACCTCAGCCAGGACAGGGGATCAGCCCCAGCATTTT.

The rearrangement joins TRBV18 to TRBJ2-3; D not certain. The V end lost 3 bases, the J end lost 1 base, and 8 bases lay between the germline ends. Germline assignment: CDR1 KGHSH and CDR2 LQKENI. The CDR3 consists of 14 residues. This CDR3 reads CASSPEVRTDTQYF. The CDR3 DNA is TGTGCCAGCTCACCTGAGGTCCGCACAGATACGCAGTATTTT.

CDR3 bases: TGTGCCAGCAGTTTAGTAACCCCGAGGGAGTTGGCGAGCGAGCAGTACTTC. The encoded protein is CASSLVTPRELASEQYF. The chain carries TRBV28 and TRBJ2-7; possible D gene TRBD2, 5 bases. Germline CDR1 is MDHEN and CDR2 is SYDVKM. The V end lost 2 bases, the J end lost 6 bases, and 23 bases lay between the germline ends. The CDR3 loop spans 17 amino acids.

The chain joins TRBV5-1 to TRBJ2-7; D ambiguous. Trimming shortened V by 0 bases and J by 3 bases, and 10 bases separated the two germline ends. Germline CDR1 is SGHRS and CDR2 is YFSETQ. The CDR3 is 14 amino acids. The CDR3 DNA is TGCGCCAGCAGCTTGGTCGGGCGCCACTACGAGCAGTACTTC. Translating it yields CASSLVGRHYEQYF. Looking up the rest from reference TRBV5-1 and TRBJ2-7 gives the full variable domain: KAGVTQTPRYLIKTRGQQVTLSCSPISGHRSVSWYQQTPGQGLQFLFEYFSETQRNKGNFPGRFSGRQFSNSRSEMNVSTLELGDSALYLCASSLVGRHYEQYFGPGTRLTVT.

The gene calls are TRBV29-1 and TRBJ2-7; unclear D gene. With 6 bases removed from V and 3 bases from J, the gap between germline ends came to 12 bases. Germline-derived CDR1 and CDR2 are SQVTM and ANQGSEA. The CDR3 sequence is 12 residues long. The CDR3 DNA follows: TGCAGCGTGAATCGAGGAAACTACGAGCAGTACTTC. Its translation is CSVNRGNYEQYF.

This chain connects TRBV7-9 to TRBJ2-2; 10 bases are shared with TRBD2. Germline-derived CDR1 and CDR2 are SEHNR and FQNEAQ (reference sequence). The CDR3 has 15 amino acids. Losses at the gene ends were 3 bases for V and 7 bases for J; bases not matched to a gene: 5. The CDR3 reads CASSFRTSGHGELFF. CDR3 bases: TGTGCCAGCAGCTTTCGGACTAGCGGCCACGGGGAGCTGTTTTTT.

The CDR3 bases are TGCAGCGTTGTCGTTATCAGGGGCCAAAGGACCCAGTACTTC. This encodes CSVVVIRGQRTQYF. This chain links TRBV29-1 with TRBJ2-5, with D maybe TRBD1 (6 bases). The germline V gene encodes CDR1 SQVTM and CDR2 ANQGSEA. The CDR3 has 14 amino acids. The V and J ends lost 4 bases and 7 bases respectively, with 19 bases between them.

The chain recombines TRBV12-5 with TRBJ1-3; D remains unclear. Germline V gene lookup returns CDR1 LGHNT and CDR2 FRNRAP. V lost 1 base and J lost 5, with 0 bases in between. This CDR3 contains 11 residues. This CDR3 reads CASGLGNTIYF. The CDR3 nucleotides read TGTGCTAGTGGTTTGGGAAACACCATATATTTT.

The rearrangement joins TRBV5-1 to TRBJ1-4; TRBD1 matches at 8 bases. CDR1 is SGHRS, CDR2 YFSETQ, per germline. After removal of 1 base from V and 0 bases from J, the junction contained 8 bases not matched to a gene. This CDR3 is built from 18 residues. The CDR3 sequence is CASSLRAGGTATNEKLFF. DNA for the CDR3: TGCGCCAGCAGCTTGAGGGCAGGGGGCACGGCAACTAATGAAAAACTGTTTTTT.

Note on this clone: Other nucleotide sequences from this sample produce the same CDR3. The CDR3 is CASSLVGSTDTQYF. The CDR3 nucleotides are TGTGCCAGCAGCTTAGTGGGGTCCACAGATACGCAGTATTTT. The gene calls are TRBV5-6 and TRBJ2-3; D uncertain. V lost 2 bases and J 2 bases, leaving 9 bases between the germline ends. This CDR3 comprises 14 residues. The germline gives CDR1 SGHDT, CDR2 YYEEEE.

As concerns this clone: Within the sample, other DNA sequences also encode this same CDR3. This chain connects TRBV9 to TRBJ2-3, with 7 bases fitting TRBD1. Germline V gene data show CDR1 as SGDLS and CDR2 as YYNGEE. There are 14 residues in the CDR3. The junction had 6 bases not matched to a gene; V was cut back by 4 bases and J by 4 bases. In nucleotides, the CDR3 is TGTGCCAGCAGCACCCGAACAGGGGCAGATACGCAGTATTTT. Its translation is CASSTRTGADTQYF.